Included here is one T cell receptor (beta chain) sequence, with context. Antigen unknown. This CDR3 has 13 amino acids. CDR1 is LGHNA and CDR2 is YNFKEQ in the germline V gene. The ends were cut back, 0 bases at V and 4 bases at J, with 6 bases in the middle. This entry is derived from a study of T cells in Graves' hyperthyroidism and ophthalmopathy. The overall study: Before treatment of any kind, peripheral blood was taken at initial diagnosis.

Whole-study results and caveats: Most thyroid clonotypes expanded above 0.001 appeared in blood too. Ophthalmopathy was model-predicted a median about 6.7 months pre-onset.

The CDR3 regions of TCR beta were amplified from RNA transcripts. During a first-round RT-PCR of the TCR CDR3, the HTBI primer set was used. TCRdb called the multiplex PCR reads again in MiXCR, with one record for every CDR3 protein. Among some 550,000 distinct CDR3 sequences listed, approximately 15% were seen once. PBMCs came from about 10 ml fresh peripheral blood. This clonotype originated in a woman aged 40 to 50 with Graves' ophthalmopathy. The sample consisted of blood. This chain joins TRBV4-2 and TRBJ2-5; D call uncertain. CDR3 loop: CASSQEGRETQYF. CDR3 bases: TGTGCCAGCAGCCAAGAAGGACGAGAGACCCAGTACTTC.